One sample yielded the 14 T cell receptor beta chains listed below, sequenced in a study of cytomegalovirus exposure and HLA in healthy donors. In the PCR, 60 Vbeta and 13 Jbeta primers were used. Assay: immunoSEQ multiplex PCR; the TCRdb copy retains only in-frame clones and omits some. The sample contains some 220,000 clones, about 80% of which appear only once. The material sequenced was PBMCs. These TCRs come from a woman aged 40 to 50 in good health and CMV-seronegative.

The CDR3 sequence: CASSFEGQEGQPQHF. The CDR3 DNA reads TGTGCCAGCAGTTTTGAGGGCCAGGAAGGGCAGCCCCAGCATTTT. This rearrangement joins TRBV27 to TRBJ1-5; no firm D call. The germline V gene encodes CDR1 MNHEY and CDR2 SMNVEV (reference sequence). CDR3 size: 15 residues. The V gene lost 3 bases and the J gene lost 7 bases, with 16 bases spanning the gap.

The rearrangement joins TRBV14 to TRBJ1-1; D gene uncertain. CDR1 and CDR2 from the germline V gene are SGHDN and FVKESK. V was clipped by 0 bases and J by 2 bases, with 13 bases between them. The CDR3 is 16 residues long. The DNA for the CDR3 is TGTGCCAGCAGCCAAGACCTTCCTACAGCCAACACTGAAGCTTTCTTT. Amino acids: CASSQDLPTANTEAFF.

The rearrangement uses TRBV5-1 and TRBJ2-5; 11 nucleotides agree with TRBD2. V lost 4 bases and J lost 5; bases outside the gene matches: 4. The CDR3 runs 14 residues. In germline, CDR1 is SGHRS, CDR2 YFSETQ. The CDR3 DNA reads TGCGCCAGCAGCCCGGGACTAGCGGCCGAGACCCAGTACTTC. This codes for CASSPGLAAETQYF.

This clone was seen only a few times. The chain combines TRBV5-1 with TRBJ1-1, with D unresolved. This CDR3 is 14 amino acids long. Trimming took 0 bases from V and 4 from J, leaving 10 bases between them. Germline CDR1 SGHRS, CDR2 YFSETQ. DNA of the CDR3: TGCGCCAGCAGCTTGGTAGGGAGAGGCACTGAAGCTTTCTTT. Protein sequence: CASSLVGRGTEAFF.

The chain combines TRBV11-2 with TRBJ2-7; 8 nucleotides line up with TRBD1. Germline V gene lookup returns CDR1 SGHAT and CDR2 FQNNGV. The CDR3 is 14 amino acids. Trimming cost V 5 bases and J 5 bases; bases outside gene matches: 8. The CDR3 sequence is CASSPVQGADEQYF. CDR3 bases: TGTGCCAGCAGCCCCGTCCAGGGGGCCGACGAGCAGTACTTC.

The chain joins TRBV5-1 to TRBJ2-2; the D gene is possibly TRBD1 (5 bases). This CDR3 contains 18 residues. Trimming cost V 5 bases and J 6 bases, with 26 bases left between them. Germline V gives CDR1 SGHRS, CDR2 YFSETQ. In DNA, the CDR3 is TGCGCCAGCAGGGACACCACTTTATCACTCGGAGTCGCCGGGGAGCTGTTTTTT. Protein: CASRDTTLSLGVAGELFF. Looking up the rest from reference TRBV5-1 and TRBJ2-2 gives the full variable domain: KAGVTQTPRYLIKTRGQQVTLSCSPISGHRSVSWYQQTPGQGLQFLFEYFSETQRNKGNFPGRFSGRQFSNSRSEMNVSTLELGDSALYLCASRDTTLSLGVAGELFFGEGSRLTVL.

The chain has TRBV5-8 and TRBJ1-3; 9 nucleotides agree with TRBD1. Germline-derived CDR1 and CDR2 are SGHTS and YDEGEE. After removal of 3 bases from V and 2 bases from J, the junction contained 0 bases not matched to a gene. CDR3 length equals 14 residues. CDR3 amino acids: CASSWDRAGNTIYF. As DNA, the CDR3 is TGTGCCAGCAGCTGGGACAGGGCTGGAAACACCATATATTTT.

This clone was picked up one time. The chain links TRBV7-8 to TRBJ2-7; D ambiguous. The germline CDR1 and CDR2 sequences are SGHVS and FQNEAQ. CDR3 length: 11 amino acids. Between the trimmed V and J ends, which lost 4 bases and 4 bases, there was a span of 5 bases. CDR3 nucleotide sequence: TGTGCCAGCAGCTCAGTATACGAGCAGTACTTC. Translation: CASSSVYEQYF.

The chain couples TRBV11-2 to TRBJ2-7, with D tentatively TRBD1 (5 bases). V dropped 1 base and J dropped 4 bases, with 14 bases sitting between them. CDR3 length equals 15 residues. The germline V gene has CDR1 SGHAT and CDR2 FQNNGV. CDR3 protein: CASSLGVTEVYEQYF. In DNA form, the CDR3 reads TGTGCCAGCAGCTTAGGAGTGACAGAGGTGTACGAGCAGTACTTC.

The chain combines TRBV5-8 with TRBJ1-1; D is unclear. V was trimmed by 2 bases and J by 4 bases, leaving 15 bases between them. The germline V gene has CDR1 SGHTS and CDR2 YDEGEE. This CDR3 is 15 amino acids long. CDR3 amino acids: CASSFPSGRSTEAFF. The CDR3 region has the DNA TGTGCCAGCAGCTTCCCATCAGGTCGTAGCACTGAAGCTTTCTTT.

This rearrangement joins TRBV28 to TRBJ1-5; tentative D call: TRBD1 (6 bases). The CDR3 has 13 residues. Trimming took off 8 bases at V and 7 bases at J, with 15 bases between the two ends. Germline lookup yields CDR1 MDHEN and CDR2 SYDVKM. CDR3 DNA sequence: TGTGCCAGCCGGGGCGGGGGCGGGCAGCCCCAGCATTTT. Translation: CASRGGGGQPQHF.

The chain couples TRBV21-1 to TRBJ1-4. TRBV21-1 is deemed a pseudogene. This CDR3 is built from 17 residues. CDR3 coding DNA: TGTGCCAGCGCGAACGGCCGGGTTAACCGGGGAGGGGAAAAACTGTTTTTT. As protein: CASANGRVNRGGEKLFF.

This chain connects TRBV19 to TRBJ1-1; no reliable D call. This CDR3 comprises 15 residues. The ends were cut back, 5 bases at V and 1 base at J, with 14 bases in the middle. Germline V CDR1 and CDR2: LNHDA, SQIVND (reference sequence). CDR3 sequence reads: CASSSGKNRNTEAFF. CDR3 bases: TGTGCCAGTAGTTCGGGGAAAAACCGGAACACTGAAGCTTTCTTT. Supplemented by reference TRBV19 and TRBJ1-1, the full variable domain reads DGGITQSPKYLFRKEGQNVTLSCEQNLNHDAMYWYRQDPGQGLRLIYYSQIVNDFQKGDIAEGYSVSREKKESFPLTVTSAQKNPTAFYLCASSSGKNRNTEAFFGQGTRLTVV.

The gene calls are TRBV7-9 and TRBJ1-2; tentative D call: TRBD1 (6 bases). Trimming removed 5 bases at V and 5 bases at J, with 15 bases between. The germline V gene has CDR1 SEHNR and CDR2 FQNEAQ (reference sequence). This CDR3 comprises 14 residues. In DNA form, the CDR3 reads TGTGCCAGCAGCCACATGGACAGTAAATATGGCTACACCTTC. Translating it yields CASSHMDSKYGYTF.